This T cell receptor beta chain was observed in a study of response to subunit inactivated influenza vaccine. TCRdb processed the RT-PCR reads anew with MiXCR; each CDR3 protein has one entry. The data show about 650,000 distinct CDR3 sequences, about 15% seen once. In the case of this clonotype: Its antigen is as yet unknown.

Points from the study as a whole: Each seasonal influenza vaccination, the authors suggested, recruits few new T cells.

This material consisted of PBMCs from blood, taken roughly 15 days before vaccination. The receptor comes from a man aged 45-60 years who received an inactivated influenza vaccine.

CDR3 sequence (DNA): TGTGCCAGTAGTCGGGTCTATAATTCACCCCTCCACTTT. It specifies CASSRVYNSPLHF. The rearrangement uses TRBV19 and TRBJ1-6; D is uncertain. The CDR3 is 13 amino acids. Germline V gene sequence: CDR1 LNHDA, CDR2 SQIVND (reference sequence). V was trimmed by 5 bases and J by 3 bases, leaving 5 bases between them. The complete variable domain, with remaining parts taken from reference TRBV19 and TRBJ1-6, reads DGGITQSPKYLFRKEGQNVTLSCEQNLNHDAMYWYRQDPGQGLRLIYYSQIVNDFQKGDIAEGYSVSREKKESFPLTVTSAQKNPTAFYLCASSRVYNSPLHFGNGTRLTVT.